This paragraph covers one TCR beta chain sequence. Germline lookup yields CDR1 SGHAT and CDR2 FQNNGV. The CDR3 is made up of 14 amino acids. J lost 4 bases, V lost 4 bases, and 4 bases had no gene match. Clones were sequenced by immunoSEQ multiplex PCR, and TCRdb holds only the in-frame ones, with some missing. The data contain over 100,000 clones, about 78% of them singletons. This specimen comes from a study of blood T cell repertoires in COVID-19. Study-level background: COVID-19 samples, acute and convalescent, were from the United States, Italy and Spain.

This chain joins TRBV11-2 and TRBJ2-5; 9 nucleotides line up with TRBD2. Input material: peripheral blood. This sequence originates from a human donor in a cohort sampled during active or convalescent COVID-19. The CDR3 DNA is TGTGCCAGCAGCTGGACTAGCGTAGGAGAGACCCAGTACTTC. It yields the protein CASSWTSVGETQYF.